The text below deals with one TCR beta chain. It has no known antigen specificity. Base qualities are not provided; no much larger clone lies one nucleotide away. Receptor libraries were prepared by the immunoSEQ multiplex PCR assay. For the multiplex PCR, a mixture combining 60 forward primers for TCR Vbeta segments and 13 reverse primers for TCR Jbeta segments was used. The CDR3 region of rearranged TCR beta genes was amplified from genomic DNA by a multiplex PCR assay. On the Illumina HiSeq System, the amplified TCR beta libraries were sequenced as 87-base-pair reads. In the authors' own workflow: A later analysis counted about 80 million unique TCR beta chains across the 690 or so repertoires, and some 11 million of these chains were shared by at least two donors. To remove PCR and sequencing errors, raw reads were error-corrected and collapsed into unique sequences using a nearest-neighbor algorithm that merged closely related sequences. To assign V, D and J gene segments, CDR3 sequences were aligned to IMGT reference sequences. Each retained sequence needed at least a six-nucleotide match to both a V gene segment and a J gene segment. A rearrangement counted as productive if the CDR3 had no stop codons and remained in frame with V and J, and every other rearrangement counted as non-productive. CDR3 was defined according to IMGT convention as the region running from the second conserved V-encoded cysteine to the conserved J-encoded phenylalanine. In an earlier analysis of more than 550 of the donors, sequences lacking an unambiguous match to a single V gene segment were excluded. An earlier analysis of 450 to 650 of the donors called V segments functional above 56.7% productive rearrangements and segregating when the between-donor standard deviation exceeded 5%. A statistical classification framework was built to diagnose cytomegalovirus status from the catalog of TCR beta chain sequences. V and J gene assignment, in a later analysis, came from comparing TCR nucleotide sequences with IMGT/GENE-DB human TR gene sequences. A later analysis assigned CDR3 sequences and most-parsimonious VDJ recombination scenarios with the TCRdist pipeline. In a later analysis, every TCR beta chain was defined by the combination of its CDR3 amino acid sequence and its V-gene family, and reads without a unique V-gene family were dropped. A later analysis removed 600 or so highly shared, low-generation-probability nucleotide sequences to deal with suspected cross-contamination and a sequencing artifact. In a later analysis, a clonal expansion index was calculated for each public chain from normalized within-repertoire ranks of inferred template counts. Generation probabilities in a later analysis came from a VDJ recombination model fitted to out-of-frame rearrangements, and those results were checked against IGoR. In a later analysis, TCR-TCR, TCR-HLA and TCR-CMV co-occurrence was scored with hypergeometric tests, and a repertoire-size bias correction was applied to TCR pairs. In a later analysis, false discovery rates were estimated by permuting HLA or CMV assignments 20 times. A later analysis grouped co-occurring TCRs with DBSCAN, adding TCRdist sequence similarity when clustering within HLA-allele-positive subsets. Co-occurrence clustering excluded repertoires with fewer than 30,000 or more than 120,000 public chains, plus five with anomalous nucleotide sharing. The immuneACCESS repertoire file appears here via TCRdb, limited to in-frame rearrangements. These files lack a portion of the clones; in checked studies, under half of the deficit traces to unresolved V genes, and the cause of the others is not known. V and J calls and clone size come straight from that table; D and trimming were deduced from the DNA. The sample table holds 120,000 or so clones, of which over 65% were seen once. In total, the top ten clones hold roughly 1.3% of the sample.

V is trimmed back by 6 bases and J by 6 bases, and the junction contains 7 bases that no gene match accounts for. Its CDR3 holds 14 amino acids, cysteine through phenylalanine. The CDR3 DNA has 42 bases and is translated from base 1. CDR1 KGHSH and CDR2 LQKENI are derived from the germline V gene. The cohort was made up of 500 to 800 healthy bone marrow donors. All cohort members were sampled while nominally healthy, although unrecorded immune exposures were likely present. The donor tested CMV seronegative, placing the donor among the 350 or so seronegative members of the cohort. A peripheral blood sample was collected from each donor, and TCR beta sequencing was performed on peripheral blood mononuclear cells. The Qiagen DNeasy Blood Extraction Kit was used to extract genomic DNA from the blood cell samples. The data stem from a study of cytomegalovirus exposure and HLA in healthy donors (dated by TCRdb to about 2017). Looking at the study overall: According to an earlier analysis of a few hundred of the donors, about 190 million T cells yielded 90 million to 140 million unique TCR beta sequences and about 300 Gb of sequence data. An early release that covered around 590 HLA-typed donors contained approximately 290 gigabases of sequencing data and tens of millions of unique TCR sequences. Of the roughly 400 genotyped donors, around 81% fell in the genetic ancestry cluster associated with self-reported Caucasian donors. The study aimed to test whether cataloging public T cell receptors could reveal signatures of past pathogen exposure. The T cell repertoires of some 700 subjects were profiled by immunosequencing and related to cytomegalovirus serostatus. A separate validation cohort of roughly 130 different subjects was used in addition to the 666-subject first cohort. To predict cytomegalovirus infection status, the study brought together high-throughput TCR immunosequencing, statistical association of individual TCRs with disease status, and machine learning. A later analysis re-examined previously published TCR beta repertoires from roughly 650 donors and added high-resolution HLA genotyping to investigate patterns of TCR occurrence. Rather than drawing on any new phenotypic data, the later analysis identified candidate immune exposures from TCR beta sequences and the way those sequences occurred across donors. To decide whether each TCR beta V gene segment behaved as functional or pseudogenic, an earlier analysis of fewer than 750 of the donors relied on high-throughput TCR beta sequencing. Donor age, sex, ethnicity and CMV serostatus were compiled together with the repertoire data. A later genetic analysis took genome-wide SNP genotypes for about 60% of the roughly 670 donors and used that subset as a discovery cohort. Every repertoire in the discovery cohort had been generated on one and the same sequencing platform. Both class I and class II loci were covered by HLA typing, at four-digit resolution. The number of donors typed differed by locus, with 629-630 for A, B, C, DRB1 and DQB1, around 500 for DQA1, nearly 610 for DPA1, and some 450 for DPB1. Roughly five DR-DQ haplotypes were handled as single units for association and clustering, since linkage in the cohort was strong. Among roughly 370 genotyped donors of the cohort, an average of around 240,000 unique TCR beta nucleotide sequences were sequenced per donor, roughly 18% of them non-productive. Study-wide conclusions, independent of this receptor: While some public TCRs were present in many individuals, most TCR sequences turned up only very rarely across donors. Because HLA typing was unavailable for some donors at each locus, only the typed subset was used in association tests. Cytomegalovirus status was reported to be diagnosed by the classifier with high specificity and sensitivity in both the original and validation cohorts. A later analysis found that most CMV-associated TCR beta chains appeared HLA-restricted, with HLA associations seemingly driven largely by CMV exposure. A few of the identified cytomegalovirus-associated TCR beta chains were confirmed in vitro to be specific for cytomegalovirus antigens. When HLA alleles, especially DR and DQ, strongly co-occurred, attributing TCR associations to individual alleles was difficult. Some IMGT-functional V segments, including TRBV6-2 and TRBV6-3, could not be told apart with the 87-base-pair reads, so those segments were excluded. A group of highly shared sequence variants was considered likely to be a technical artifact of the sequencing pipeline. In this cohort, only TCR beta chains were sequenced, and detectable features were limited by the absence of alpha or paired-chain data. Correlated functional status among segregating V segments might reflect linkage disequilibrium, but an unknown experimental factor could not be ruled out. Presence/absence analyses assumed roughly uniform sequencing depth across donors, an assumption that may not hold. In a later analysis, HLA-associated TCR beta chains were found to be more clonally expanded and to have lower generation probabilities than equally common non-associated chains. The earlier analysis of some 560 of the donors excluded 15 to 20 rarely observed V segments, including chromosome 9 orphons, because counts were too low. A further reported finding was that TCR beta sequences accurately predicted the HLA-A and HLA-B alleles for most subjects in the first cohort. In a later genetic analysis, a missense DCLRE1C variant was associated with V-gene and J-gene trimming of TCR beta chains, and the association was replicated in an independent cohort. A later analysis reported that several top co-occurrence clusters appeared linked to parvovirus B19, influenza, CMV and Epstein-Barr virus. Broadly in line with IMGT annotations, most TCR beta V segments showed up in productive rearrangements about 87% or about 30% of the time in an earlier analysis of a few hundred of the donors. It was suggested by the authors that the approach could potentially be generalized to other disease states and immunological phenotypes. Compared with the roughly 670-donor mean, donors in an Asian-associated ancestry cluster had fewer N-insertions in productive TCRs, according to a later genetic analysis. Immune exposure information for the cohort was limited to CMV serostatus. A total of 150 to 200 TCR beta chains were listed by the study as associated with cytomegalovirus. In a later analysis, TCR association rates were found to vary across HLA loci, with the most associated TCRs seen for DRB1 alleles and the fewest for HLA-C alleles. A later analysis associated 16,951 TCR beta sequences with specific HLA alleles at a false discovery rate of 0.05.

Rearrangement joined TRBV18 to TRBJ1-5, and TRBD1 aligns with 8 junction nucleotides. This sequence was found in a woman aged 30 to 39 in good health and CMV-seronegative. The sequencing sample was made of PBMCs. The CDR3 amino acid sequence is: CASSQGQGGQPQHF. The nucleotides are TGTGCCAGCTCCCAAGGACAGGGAGGTCAGCCCCAGCATTTT.